The present T cell receptor beta chain was sequenced within a study of CD8 T cells in Susac syndrome. Germline CDR1 is DFQATT and CDR2 is SNEGSKA (reference sequence). V was cut by 2 bases and J by 5 bases, with 18 bases left in between. The CDR3 contains 15 residues. Sequencing targeted TCR beta in T cells from blood (CD8+ and CD4+). TEMRA cells were FACS-enriched, and CD8+ and CD4+ T cells were isolated negatively. RNA in amounts of about 0.45 to 1 ug was reverse transcribed with random hexamers. Amplification of TCR beta CDR3 by immunoSEQ multiplex PCR spanned 54 Vbeta and 13 Jbeta. TCRdb reprocessed the immunoSEQ multiplex PCR reads with MiXCR, giving one entry per CDR3 protein. In the table there are under 250,000 distinct CDR3 sequences, 93% of which are singletons.

This chain links TRBV20-1 with TRBJ1-1, with D unresolved. The specimen sequenced was CD4+ T cells from PBMCs. The receptor comes from a human donor with multiple sclerosis. Written as DNA, the CDR3 is TGCAGTGCTAGACCGTCTTTGGGAATGTGGACTGAAGCTTTCTTT. It encodes CSARPSLGMWTEAFF.